The next 30 T cell receptor beta chains were all read from a single sample in a study of T cells in Graves' hyperthyroidism and ophthalmopathy. The TCR beta CDR3 regions underwent amplification using RNA transcripts as the source. RT-PCR in the first round (using the HTBI primer set) targeted the TCR CDR3. TCRdb re-called the multiplex PCR reads with MiXCR, one entry per CDR3 protein. The repertoire holds about 840,000 distinct CDR3 sequences, 38% seen once, with 8.9% in the top ten. Sequenced sample: blood. Every receptor here comes from a man aged 18 to 29 with Graves' hyperthyroidism.

The chain has TRBV29-1 and TRBJ2-7; the D gene is possibly TRBD2 (6 bases). CDR3 length: 13 amino acids. V gave up 4 bases and J gave up 3 bases, with 13 bases separating them. Per germline, CDR1 SQVTM and CDR2 ANQGSEA. The CDR3 DNA is TGCAGCGTTGGGATGGGACTCCTCTACGAGCAGTACTTC. This encodes CSVGMGLLYEQYF.

This clonotype occurred many times. One junction end disagrees with the germline gene, perhaps due to a read error. The chain recombines TRBV20-1 with TRBJ2-7; D call uncertain. Germline CDR1 and CDR2: DFQATT and SNEGSKA (reference sequence). This CDR3 comprises 14 residues. CDR3 sequence reads: CSARDALVLSEQYF. DNA of the CDR3: TGCAGTGCCAGAGACGCCTTGGTCCTTTCCGAGCAGTACTTC.

CDR3 sequence reads: CASSLEGQGRGEQYF. The CDR3 nucleotides read TGTGCCAGCAGCTTAGAGGGTCAGGGGCGAGGTGAGCAGTACTTC. The J gene is TRBJ2-7, the V gene TRBV7-9, with a weak D call TRBD1 (6 bases). Per germline, CDR1 SEHNR and CDR2 FQNEAQ (reference sequence). This CDR3 is built from 15 residues. Trimming stripped 1 base from V and 7 bases from J, with 17 bases between.

The V gene is TRBV16, the J gene TRBJ1-2; D not resolved. This CDR3 is 14 amino acids long. The germline V gene has CDR1 KGHSY and CDR2 FQNENV. For the CDR3, the DNA is TGTGCTAGTGGTTTGGTTGATCATAACTATGGCTACACCTTC. It codes for CASGLVDHNYGYTF.

V usage is TRBV12-3 or TRBV12-4 and J usage is TRBJ2-7; maybe TRBD2 (5 bases). The V end was cut by 7 bases, the J end by 1 base, with 11 bases between. This CDR3 region has 13 residues. CDR3 in DNA: TGTGCCAGCAACGAGGAGGTATCCTACGAGCAGTACTTC. This translates into CASNEEVSYEQYF.

This chain joins TRBV10-3 and TRBJ1-2, with D possibly TRBD1 on 6 matching bases. CDR3 length: 15 amino acids. Germline CDR1 reads ENHRY; CDR2 reads SYGVKD. V lost 5 bases and J 8 bases, leaving 21 bases between the germline ends. The chain's CDR3 is CAISSSIQGSYGYTF. The CDR3 nucleotides read TGTGCCATCAGTTCATCGATCCAGGGGAGTTACGGCTACACCTTC.

This clonotype has a count of ten or more. The V call is TRBV2, the J call TRBJ2-5, with D perhaps matching TRBD1 (6 bases). Deletions cut 9 bases from V and 3 bases from J, with 11 bases between. The CDR3 is made up of 12 amino acids. Germline CDR1 and CDR2: SNHLY and FYNNEI. The CDR3 spells CASMTGEETQYF. The CDR3 DNA is TGTGCCAGTATGACAGGTGAAGAGACCCAGTACTTC.

The chain links TRBV4-1 to TRBJ1-4; D is possibly TRBD1 (5 bases). Germline CDR1 reads MGHRA; CDR2 reads YSYEKL. The V end lost 0 bases, the J end lost 8 bases, and 13 bases lay between the germline ends. This CDR3 comprises 15 residues. CDR3 in DNA: TGCGCCAGCAGCCAAGATGGAGGGGTGGTCGAAAAACTGTTTTTT. It encodes CASSQDGGVVEKLFF.

To note about this clonotype: Germline is not matched at one junction end, which may reflect a read error. The chain couples TRBV5-1 to TRBJ1-1; TRBD1 aligns across 7 bases. Germline lookup yields CDR1 SGHRS and CDR2 YFSETQ. This CDR3 comprises 15 residues. The CDR3 DNA reads TGCGCCAACAGCTTCTCGTCTACAGGGGACACTGAAGCTTTCTTT. Its translation is CANSFSSTGDTEAFF.

This clonotype was seen a few times. The chain recombines TRBV5-1 with TRBJ1-1, with D perhaps TRBD1 (6 bases). Germline V gives CDR1 SGHRS, CDR2 YFSETQ. The CDR3 is made up of 14 amino acids. V dropped 6 bases and J dropped 0 bases, with 12 bases sitting between them. CDR3 region: CASTLGQMNTEAFF. The CDR3 nucleotides are TGCGCCAGCACCCTTGGACAGATGAACACTGAAGCTTTCTTT.

The chain couples TRBV5-1 to TRBJ1-2; 7 positions agree with TRBD1. CDR3 length: 17 residues. V shed 0 bases and J 5 bases; nucleotides not matched to a gene: 13. Germline V gene data show CDR1 as SGHRS and CDR2 as YFSETQ. The CDR3 DNA reads as TGCGCCAGCAGCTTGGGTCACGGGACAGCCTCAGCTTATGGCTACACCTTC. Protein: CASSLGHGTASAYGYTF. Combining the CDR3 with reference TRBV5-1 and TRBJ1-2 gives the whole variable domain KAGVTQTPRYLIKTRGQQVTLSCSPISGHRSVSWYQQTPGQGLQFLFEYFSETQRNKGNFPGRFSGRQFSNSRSEMNVSTLELGDSALYLCASSLGHGTASAYGYTFGSGTRLTVV.

This clonotype has just a few counts. The rearrangement uses TRBV5-1 and TRBJ1-1; 12 positions agree with TRBD1. J gave up 4 bases and V 3 bases, and 7 bases lay outside the gene matches. Germline loops: CDR1 SGHRS, CDR2 YFSETQ. The CDR3 covers 16 residues. The CDR3 nucleotides read TGCGCCAGCAGCTACTTCGGGACAGGGGGCCTCACTGAAGCTTTCTTT. Translated: CASSYFGTGGLTEAFF.

The chain has TRBV2 and TRBJ1-3, with D uncertain. V lost 5 bases to trimming and J lost 0 bases, with 14 bases between them. The CDR3 covers 16 residues. Germline assignment: CDR1 SNHLY and CDR2 FYNNEI. Here the CDR3 reads CASSPTSYLSGNTIYF. Here the CDR3 DNA reads TGTGCCAGCAGTCCGACGTCTTACCTCTCTGGAAACACCATATATTTT.

This clonotype was recorded many times. The gene calls are TRBV19 and TRBJ1-3; TRBD1 agrees at 7 bases. V lost 5 bases and J lost 0; bases outside the gene matches: 7. Germline CDR1 and CDR2: LNHDA and SQIVND (reference sequence). The CDR3 has 16 amino acids. In DNA, the CDR3 is TGTGCCAGTAGTGTGACCGGGACAGCCTCTGGAAACACCATATATTTT. Translating gives CASSVTGTASGNTIYF.

The CDR3 protein is CASSGTSNNEQYF. CDR3 DNA sequence: TGTGCCAGCAGTGGTACTAGTAATAACGAGCAGTACTTC. This sequence joins TRBV2 and TRBJ2-7, with D possibly being TRBD2 (5 bases). V dropped 4 bases and J dropped 5 bases, with 12 bases sitting between them. CDR3 size: 13 residues. Germline CDR1 reads SNHLY; CDR2 reads FYNNEI.

The table lists this clonotype with many counts. V is TRBV7-9 and J is TRBJ1-4, with D uncertain. CDR1 and CDR2 (germline): SEHNR, FQNEAQ (reference sequence). V lost 5 bases and J 0 bases, leaving 13 bases between the germline ends. The CDR3 length is 16 residues. CDR3 region: CASSRLDRTTNEKLFF. The CDR3 DNA reads as TGTGCCAGCAGCAGGCTGGACCGCACAACTAATGAAAAACTGTTTTTT. The full variable domain, in which reference TRBV7-9 and TRBJ1-4 provide the parts outside the CDR3, is DTGVSQNPRHKITKRGQNVTFRCDPISEHNRLYWYRQTLGQGPEFLTYFQNEAQLEKSRLLSDRFSAERPKGSFSTLEIQRTEQGDSAMYLCASSRLDRTTNEKLFFGSGTQLSVL.

The chain recombines TRBV19 with TRBJ2-2; D perhaps matches TRBD2 (5 bases). The V gene's germline CDR1 is LNHDA and CDR2 SQIVND (reference sequence). V lost 6 bases and J 4 bases, leaving 18 bases between the germline ends. The CDR3 is 16 residues long. CDR3 sequence (DNA): TGTGCCAGTAGCAGCACCCTGGACTTATCCACCGGGGAGCTGTTTTTT. It encodes CASSSTLDLSTGELFF.

This clonotype has more than one count but fewer than ten. The CDR3 loop reads CASSFYRGPAYEQYF. In nucleotides, the CDR3 is TGTGCCAGCAGCTTTTACAGGGGGCCCGCCTACGAGCAGTACTTC. V usage is TRBV7-8 and J usage is TRBJ2-7; 9 bases fit TRBD1. Germline CDR1 reads SGHVS; CDR2 reads FQNEAQ. This CDR3 spans 15 amino acids. V shed 3 bases, J shed 2 bases, and the junction held 5 bases outside the gene matches. Variable domain in full (rest from reference TRBV7-8 and TRBJ2-7): GAGVSQSPRYKVAKRGQDVALRCDPISGHVSLFWYQQALGQGPEFLTYFQNEAQLDKSGLPSDRFFAERPEGSVSTLKIQRTQQEDSAVYLCASSFYRGPAYEQYFGPGTRLTVT.

This clonotype showed up just once. The CDR3 DNA reads TGTGCCAGCAGCCGGACAGCCAACGTCCTGACTTTC. Amino acids: CASSRTANVLTF. This sequence joins TRBV7-2 and TRBJ2-6; D is possibly TRBD1 (5 bases). The V gene lost 5 bases and the J gene lost 7 bases, with 6 bases spanning the gap. CDR3 length: 12 residues. Germline V gene lookup returns CDR1 SGHTA and CDR2 FQGNSA.

This chain links TRBV7-2 with TRBJ1-2; D might be TRBD1 (5 bases). Germline V gives CDR1 SGHTA, CDR2 FQGNSA. This CDR3 region has 14 residues. Trimming left V 8 bases short and J 8 bases short, with 21 bases between. The CDR3 bases are TGTGCCAGCGCCCAGCCGGGACCGGAAGGCGGCTACACCTTC. It specifies CASAQPGPEGGYTF.

This clonotype has ten or more counts. Compared with germline, one end of the junction differs, possibly owing to a read error. DNA of the CDR3: TGTGCTAGCAGCCCCCGGACTGGCGAGACCCAGTACTTC. This translates into CASSPRTGETQYF. The rearrangement uses TRBV7-2 and TRBJ2-5; maybe TRBD2 (5 bases). The germline V gene has CDR1 SGHTA and CDR2 FQGNSA. The CDR3 is 13 residues long.

This clonotype was seen many times. The chain employs TRBV7-3 and TRBJ1-3; D is unclear. CDR3 size: 15 residues. Trimming took 4 bases from V and 0 from J, leaving 10 bases between them. Germline CDR1 reads SGHTA; CDR2 reads FQGTGA. CDR3: CASSSRANSGNTIYF. CDR3 nucleotides: TGTGCCAGCAGCTCTAGGGCAAACTCTGGAAACACCATATATTTT.

This clonotype was detected only a few times. The chain combines TRBV7-8 with TRBJ1-2; D gene uncertain. Germline loops: CDR1 SGHVS, CDR2 FQNEAQ. The CDR3 has 15 residues. V shed 5 bases and J shed 3 bases, with 16 bases lying between them. The CDR3 sequence is CASSQDSPGDYGYTF. CDR3 nucleotide sequence: TGTGCCAGCAGCCAAGACTCTCCCGGGGACTATGGCTACACCTTC.

This clonotype was counted many times. The CDR3: CSVETDSYSGANVLTF. The CDR3 nucleotides read TGCAGCGTTGAGACCGACTCCTACTCTGGGGCCAACGTCCTGACTTTC. The chain combines TRBV29-1 with TRBJ2-6; D call uncertain. V was cut by 3 bases and J by 0 bases, with 12 bases left in between. The CDR3 runs to 16 residues. The germline V gene has CDR1 SQVTM and CDR2 ANQGSEA. The full variable domain, its missing parts supplied by reference TRBV29-1 and TRBJ2-6, is SAVISQKPSRDICQRGTSLTIQCQVDSQVTMMFWYRQQPGQSLTLIATANQGSEATYESGFVIDKFPISRPNLTFSTLTVSNMSPEDSSIYLCSVETDSYSGANVLTFGAGSRLTVL.

For this clonotype: This may come from a read error, since a much larger clone is one base off. The chain couples TRBV7-9 to TRBJ1-1, with D perhaps TRBD1 (5 bases). The CDR3 is 13 amino acids. CDR1 SEHNR and CDR2 FQNEAQ come from the germline V gene (reference sequence). The CDR3 loop is CASRAGQNTEALF. The DNA for the CDR3 is TGTGCCAGCAGGGCAGGGCAGAACACTGAAGCTCTCTTT.

This clonotype showed up many times. The chain joins TRBV2 to TRBJ2-7; either TRBD1 or TRBD2 may fit D (5 bases each). V lost 7 bases, J lost 4 bases, and 11 bases lay in between. Germline V CDR1 and CDR2: SNHLY, FYNNEI. The CDR3 runs 12 residues. This CDR3 reads CASTVGVYEQYF. The CDR3 DNA follows: TGTGCCAGCACCGTGGGGGTATACGAGCAGTACTTC.

The rearrangement joins TRBV19 to TRBJ1-5; D is ambiguous. This CDR3 has 14 residues. Germline CDR1 is LNHDA and CDR2 is SQIVND (reference sequence). V shed 4 bases and J shed 11 bases, with 18 bases lying between them. The CDR3: CASSTNARQETQHF. The CDR3 region has the DNA TGTGCCAGTAGTACGAACGCAAGACAAGAGACCCAGCATTTT.

The rearrangement uses TRBV5-1 and TRBJ2-5, with D possibly being TRBD1 or TRBD2 (5 bases each). V lost 2 bases and J lost 4, with 12 bases in between. Germline loops: CDR1 SGHRS, CDR2 YFSETQ. The CDR3 runs 14 residues. The CDR3 sequence is CASSFDSGRETQYF. The CDR3, as DNA: TGCGCCAGCAGCTTCGACAGCGGCAGAGAGACCCAGTACTTC.

This clonotype appeared once. The chain joins TRBV7-9 to TRBJ2-2; TRBD2 aligns across 10 bases. Germline CDR1 SEHNR, CDR2 FQNEAQ (reference sequence). The CDR3 has 15 residues. With V trimmed by 5 bases and J by 6 bases, 6 bases remained unmatched. The CDR3 region has the DNA TGTGCCAGCAGCCCCCTAGCGGGGGCGTCCGGGGAGCTGTTTTTT. This translates into CASSPLAGASGELFF.

The V and J genes are TRBV4-1 and TRBJ2-7; a possible D gene is TRBD1 (6 bases). Germline V gene lookup returns CDR1 MGHRA and CDR2 YSYEKL. V was clipped by 3 bases and J by 5 bases, with 17 bases between them. The CDR3 consists of 15 residues. CDR3 in amino acids: CASSQGHGIVHEQYF. CDR3 coding DNA: TGCGCCAGCAGCCAGGGACACGGAATCGTCCACGAGCAGTACTTC.